This record looks at one T cell receptor (beta chain) sequence and its context. No antigen is known for it. Base qualities are missing; no much larger clone stands one base away. The entire amount of isolated RNA was reverse transcribed using the High Capacity cDNA Reverse Transcription Kit, so the sequenced TCRB transcripts were expressed ones. Deep immunoSEQ sequencing was applied to naive, central memory and regulatory T cell samples, giving an average of roughly 3.5 million total reads per sample. Sorted cells were lysed in RLT buffer, and RNA was extracted using DNase-treated RNeasy Micro or Mini kits according to cell number. To prevent cross-contamination, every cell subset was processed on its own, while patient and healthy donor samples were processed together. TCRB sequences were amplified from cDNA with the immunoSEQ multiplex PCR, producing 87-bp fragments spanning the CDR3 region. Sequencing of the amplicons was performed on the Illumina HiSeq platform. The published analysis was carried out like this. PCR bias was computationally corrected using synthetic template baselines, reads within Hamming distance 2 were collapsed, and singletons that could not be merged were discarded. Reads were aligned against IMGT to assign V, D and J genes, CDR3 length and insertions or deletions at six rearrangement sites. Within each subset, clonotype counts were normalized to sorted cell number, and only after that were true diversity and Gini coefficients computed with the tcR R package. The overlap coefficient, calculated on TCRB nucleotide sequences, was used to measure repertoire sharing. TCRdb re-hosts the immuneACCESS table, in-frame sequences only. Its copies lack some clones; in the studies checked, an unresolved V gene accounts for under half of them, and the cause for the rest is not known. V, J and clone size are taken as reported in that table, and D and trimming were inferred from the DNA itself. Across this sample there are 300,000 to 450,000 clones, with about 10% seen only once. In total, the top ten clones hold about 0.6% of the sample.

These data belong to a study of beta chain features in type 1 diabetes (dated 2018 in TCRdb). General notes on the study: Patients and healthy donors did not differ in mean age, gender distribution, total cell number or subset yield. A total of some 100,000,000 sorted cells were examined across all samples, and a strong correlation was observed between cell number per subset and RNA yield. Naive and central memory subsets were obtained from all 30 or so donors, but regulatory and stem cell-like memory subsets were isolated from only 8 patients and roughly eight healthy donors. The study compared TCRB repertoires of sorted circulating CD4+ T cell subsets between recently diagnosed type 1 diabetes patients and matched healthy donors.

Looking up the germline V gene yields CDR1 KGHSH and CDR2 LQKENI. The CDR3 sequence holds 14 residues, the cysteine and phenylalanine included. The only DNA kept is the CDR3, 42 bases in frame from the first base. V is pared back by 3 bases and J by 5 bases, with 13 bases lying between the germline termini. From each donor, a single peripheral blood sample of 100 to 150 mL on average was drawn into heparinised tubes. A BD FACSAria II was used to sort naive, central memory, regulatory and stem cell-like memory CD4+ T cells with a panel that included CD45RO, CCR7, CD25, CD127, CD95 and CD27. Purity was above 95% for every sorted population. PBMCs were separated immediately by Lymphoprep density gradient centrifugation and were stained directly, without being cultured. So that batch effects would be minimized, each experiment stained and sorted samples in pairs, pairing one healthy donor with one patient.

What the research found in general, with its limitations: Only small numbers of individuals were included in the HLA sub-analyses, which left unresolved whether HLA type had any influence on TCRB rearrangement. PCR might favor shorter templates, but patient and control samples were amplified and corrected together, so any skew would affect both groups equally. Fewer insertions and more nucleotide deletions at VDJ recombination sites were observed in patients with type 1 diabetes, implying thymic rearrangement abnormalities. Type 1 diabetes patients showed a moderate but significant shortening of TCRB CDR3 length in all four CD4+ subsets. Naive, central memory and regulatory TCRB repertoires appeared more similar among patients than among healthy donors. Because cDNA rather than genomic DNA was sequenced, highly expressing activated cells could have been over-represented, although no difference in activation and CD3 levels was found between groups.

The clonotype was recovered from a man between 25 and 39 years old with type 1 diabetes. Recombination linked TRBV18 to TRBJ1-1; no D gene can be assigned with confidence. Specimen: central memory CD4+ T cells from blood. The CDR3 region: CASSPSTGETEAFF. In nucleotide form, the sequence is TGTGCCAGCTCACCGAGTACCGGTGAAACTGAAGCTTTCTTT.